A single sample gave rise to the 14 T cell receptor beta chains below, sequenced in a study of PD-1 blockade in classical Hodgkin lymphoma. Brentuximab vedotin exposure varied among the patients, all of whom had relapsed after autologous stem cell transplantation. Generated by immunoSEQ multiplex PCR, the TCRdb table keeps only in-frame clones and is missing some. The sample holds approximately 73,000 clones; roughly 91% are singletons and the top ten take approximately 8%. Sample: peripheral blood mononuclear cells (PBMCs), taken at baseline. The receptors were gathered from a human donor with classical Hodgkin lymphoma.

Here the CDR3 reads CASSPLMNSGNTIYF. In DNA, the CDR3 is TGTGCCAGCAGTCCCCTAATGAACTCTGGAAACACCATATATTTT. The V gene is TRBV6-5, the J gene TRBJ1-3; no clear D. This CDR3 comprises 15 residues. The V end was cut by 5 bases, the J end by 0 bases, with 11 bases between. Germline loops: CDR1 MNHEY, CDR2 SVGAGI.

The chain joins TRBV9 to TRBJ2-5; D unresolved. In germline, CDR1 is SGDLS, CDR2 YYNGEE. The length of the CDR3 is 14 residues. Trimming removed 0 bases at V and 5 bases at J, with 11 bases between. CDR3 sequence (DNA): TGTGCCAGCAGCGTAGGTCGCATCGACGAGACCCAGTACTTC. Translation: CASSVGRIDETQYF.

The J gene is TRBJ2-2, the V gene TRBV2, with 9 positions matching TRBD1. Trimming cost V 6 bases and J 5 bases; bases outside gene matches: 10. Germline-derived CDR1 and CDR2 are SNHLY and FYNNEI. There are 16 residues in the CDR3. The CDR3 nucleotides are TGTGCCAGCAGCGCCGGGACAGGGAAAGGGACCGGGGAGCTGTTTTTT. Residues: CASSAGTGKGTGELFF.

The V and J genes are TRBV10-2 and TRBJ1-5; D is unclear. The CDR3 is made up of 13 amino acids. Germline lookup yields CDR1 WSHSY and CDR2 SAAADI. V lost 0 bases and J 5 bases, leaving 5 bases between the germline ends. Here the CDR3 DNA reads TGCGCCAGCAGTGAGTCCGATTATCAGCCCCAGCATTTT. Translated, it gives CASSESDYQPQHF.

The genes are TRBV2 and TRBJ2-3; D is possibly TRBD2 (6 bases). The CDR3 contains 17 residues. CDR1 and CDR2 (germline): SNHLY, FYNNEI. Trimming took off 3 bases at V and 0 bases at J, with 16 bases between the two ends. The CDR3 reads CASSEVPGLASTDTQYF. CDR3 bases: TGTGCCAGCAGTGAGGTCCCGGGACTCGCTAGCACAGATACGCAGTATTTT.

The chain uses TRBV18 and TRBJ2-2; D may match TRBD1 or TRBD2 (5 bases each). The CDR3 is 15 amino acids. Between the trimmed V and J ends, which lost 5 bases and 6 bases, there was a span of 16 bases. Germline V gives CDR1 KGHSH, CDR2 LQKENI. Written as DNA, the CDR3 is TGTGCCAGCTCAGGGACGGACGACCACCCCGGGGAGCTGTTTTTT. This codes for CASSGTDDHPGELFF. Full variable domain (remainder filled in from reference TRBV18 and TRBJ2-2): NAGVMQNPRHLVRRRGQEARLRCSPMKGHSHVYWYRQLPEEGLKFMVYLQKENIIDESGMPKERFSAEFPKEGPSILRIQQVVRGDSAAYFCASSGTDDHPGELFFGEGSRLTVL.

The V and J genes are TRBV6-5 and TRBJ2-7; D unresolved. CDR3 size: 14 residues. Germline CDR1 MNHEY, CDR2 SVGAGI. V shed 5 bases and J shed 0 bases, with 11 bases lying between them. Written as DNA, the CDR3 is TGTGCCAGCAGTCCCCGGACGTACTCCTACGAGCAGTACTTC. It codes for CASSPRTYSYEQYF.

The sample holds a few counts of this clone. This rearrangement joins TRBV9 to TRBJ1-1, with a possible D match to TRBD1 (6 bases). Germline V gene sequence: CDR1 SGDLS, CDR2 YYNGEE. This CDR3 comprises 15 residues. Trimming removed 0 bases at V and 6 bases at J, with 15 bases between. For the CDR3, the DNA is TGTGCCAGCAGCGTAGACCAGGGGTTGGCTGCTGAAGCTTTCTTT. Its translation is CASSVDQGLAAEAFF.

The chain uses TRBV6-1 and TRBJ1-2; possibly TRBD1 for D (6 bases). The CDR3 has 15 amino acids. The V end was cut by 6 bases, the J end by 3 bases, with 17 bases between. Germline V gene lookup returns CDR1 MNHNS and CDR2 SASEGT. The CDR3 coding sequence is TGTGCCAGCAGCGACGTGGGGGGCCCGGACTATGGCTACACCTTC. This codes for CASSDVGGPDYGYTF.

J is TRBJ1-2 and V is TRBV30; D perhaps matches TRBD1 (5 bases). CDR1 is GTSNPN and CDR2 is SVGIG in the germline V gene (reference sequence). CDR3 size: 11 residues. With 5 bases removed from V and 2 bases from J, the gap between germline ends came to 6 bases. CDR3 loop: CAWDRNYGYTF. CDR3 nucleotide sequence: TGTGCCTGGGACAGAAACTATGGCTACACCTTC.

The chain recombines TRBV30 with TRBJ1-2; D is ambiguous. The CDR3 is 10 residues long. The germline CDR1 and CDR2 sequences are GTSNPN and SVGIG (reference sequence). V was shortened by 8 bases and J by 9 bases, with 13 bases between the two germline ends. The CDR3 bases are TGTGCCAAGATTTCGGCCTGCTACACCTTC. Encoded protein: CAKISACYTF.

This chain joins TRBV4-1 and TRBJ1-2; 8 bases match TRBD1. The CDR3 length is 14 residues. Trimming cost V 0 bases and J 6 bases; bases outside gene matches: 3. CDR1 MGHRA and CDR2 YSYEKL come from the germline V gene. CDR3 coding DNA: TGCGCCAGCAGCCAAGACAGGGGGCTGAATGGCTACACCTTC. Protein product: CASSQDRGLNGYTF.

This chain connects TRBV5-1 to TRBJ1-2; a possible D gene is TRBD1 (5 bases). Germline V gene lookup returns CDR1 SGHRS and CDR2 YFSETQ. This CDR3 is built from 14 residues. Deletions cut 0 bases from V and 2 bases from J, with 8 bases between. CDR3 sequence: CASSLGGTNYGYTF. For the CDR3, the DNA is TGCGCCAGCAGCTTGGGGGGGACCAACTATGGCTACACCTTC.

V usage is TRBV19 and J usage is TRBJ2-3; 7 positions agree with TRBD1. Trimming cost V 7 bases and J 10 bases; bases outside gene matches: 5. Germline V CDR1 and CDR2: LNHDA, SQIVND (reference sequence). The CDR3 covers 11 residues. CDR3 in DNA: TGTGCCAGTATGACAGGGTCCTCGCAGTATTTT. This gives the protein CASMTGSSQYF. Using reference TRBV19 and TRBJ2-3 for the parts outside the CDR3, the full variable domain is DGGITQSPKYLFRKEGQNVTLSCEQNLNHDAMYWYRQDPGQGLRLIYYSQIVNDFQKGDIAEGYSVSREKKESFPLTVTSAQKNPTAFYLCASMTGSSQYFGPGTRLTVL.